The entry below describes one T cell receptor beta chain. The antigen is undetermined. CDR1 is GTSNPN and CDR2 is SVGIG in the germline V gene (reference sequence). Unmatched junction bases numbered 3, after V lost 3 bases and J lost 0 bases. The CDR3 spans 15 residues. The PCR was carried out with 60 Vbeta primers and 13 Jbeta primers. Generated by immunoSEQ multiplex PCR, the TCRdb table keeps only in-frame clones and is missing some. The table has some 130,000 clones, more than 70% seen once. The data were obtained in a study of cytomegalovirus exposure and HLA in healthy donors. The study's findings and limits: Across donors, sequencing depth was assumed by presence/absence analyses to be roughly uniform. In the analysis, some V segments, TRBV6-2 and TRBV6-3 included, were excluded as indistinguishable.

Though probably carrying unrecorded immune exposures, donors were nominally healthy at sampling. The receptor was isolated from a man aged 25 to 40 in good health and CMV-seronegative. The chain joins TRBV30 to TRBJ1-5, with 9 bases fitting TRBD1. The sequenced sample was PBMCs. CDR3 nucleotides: TGTGCCTGGAGCGGACAGGGGTATAGCAATCAGCCCCAGCATTTT. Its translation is CAWSGQGYSNQPQHF.